This T cell receptor beta chain derives from a study of shared clonotypes between healthy human individuals. Trimming took 4 bases from V and 1 from J, leaving 5 bases between them. The CDR3 has 12 amino acids. Germline CDR1 reads SGHTS; CDR2 reads YDEGEE. The assay ran at deep level. Libraries were prepared by immunoSEQ multiplex PCR; TCRdb keeps only in-frame clonotypes and omits some of them. The sample contains some 2.1 million clones, 95% of which appear only once. The source of this sequence is a man aged 18 to 35 in good health. Input material: naive CD4+ T cells sorted from blood. Subset described: CD45RA+ positively selected. V usage is TRBV5-8 and J usage is TRBJ1-1; D not certain. CDR3: CASSHGNTEAFF. The CDR3, as DNA: TGTGCCAGCAGCCATGGGAACACTGAAGCTTTCTTT.